The TCR beta chain described here comes from a study of blood T cell repertoires in COVID-19. Overall study context: There were acute and convalescent COVID-19 samples, and they came from the United States, Italy and Spain. T cells, B-cell-depleted T cells, or PBMCs provided the cDNA or gDNA that served as material.

The authors' processing: Nucleated cell counts were estimated from reference gene primer amplification. Clones were sequenced by immunoSEQ multiplex PCR, and TCRdb holds only the in-frame ones, with some missing. V and J calls and clone size are copied from that table; D and trimming were computed from the DNA. The data show 150,000 or so clones, about 86% seen once. The Seattle site enrolled patients during active infection and followed them longitudinally. The germline gives CDR1 KGHSH, CDR2 LQKENI. Trimming took 4 bases from V and 1 from J, leaving 12 bases between them. CDR3 length equals 15 residues.

V is TRBV18 and J is TRBJ2-3; D remains unclear. Material: peripheral blood. The source is a woman in her 70s with COVID-19, enrolled during active disease. The CDR3 sequence is CASSLPFAGTDTQYF. Written as DNA, the CDR3 is TGTGCCAGCTCACTACCTTTTGCGGGCACAGATACGCAGTATTTT.